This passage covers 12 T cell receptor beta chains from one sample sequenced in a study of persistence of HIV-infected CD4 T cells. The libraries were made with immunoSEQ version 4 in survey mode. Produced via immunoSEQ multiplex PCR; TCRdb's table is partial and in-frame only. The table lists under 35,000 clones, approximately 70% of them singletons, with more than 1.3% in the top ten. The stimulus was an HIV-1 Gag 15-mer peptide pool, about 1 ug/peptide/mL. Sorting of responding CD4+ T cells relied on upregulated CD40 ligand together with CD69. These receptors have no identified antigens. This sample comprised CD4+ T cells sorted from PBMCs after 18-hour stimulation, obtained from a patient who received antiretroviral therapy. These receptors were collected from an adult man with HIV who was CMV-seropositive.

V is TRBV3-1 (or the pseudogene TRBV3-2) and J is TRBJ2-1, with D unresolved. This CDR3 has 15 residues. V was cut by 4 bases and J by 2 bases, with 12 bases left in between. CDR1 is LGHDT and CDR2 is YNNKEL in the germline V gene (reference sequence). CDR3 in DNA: TGTGCCAGCAGCCTTAGACGGACCACCTACAATGAGCAGTTCTTC. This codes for CASSLRRTTYNEQFF.

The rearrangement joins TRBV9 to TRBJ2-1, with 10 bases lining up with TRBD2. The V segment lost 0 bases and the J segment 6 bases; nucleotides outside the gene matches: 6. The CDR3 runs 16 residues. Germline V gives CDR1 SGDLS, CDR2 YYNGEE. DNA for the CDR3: TGTGCCAGCAGCGTAGTAGCGGGGGGAGGCCGCAATGAGCAGTTCTTC. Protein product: CASSVVAGGGRNEQFF. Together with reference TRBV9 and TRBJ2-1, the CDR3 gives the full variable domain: DSGVTQTPKHLITATGQRVTLRCSPRSGDLSVYWYQQSLDQGLQFLIQYYNGEERAKGNILERFSAQQFPDLHSELNLSSLELGDSALYFCASSVVAGGGRNEQFFGPGTRLTVL.

The CDR3 sequence is CASSPGQGPAVSEKLFF. CDR3 DNA: TGTGCCAGCAGTCCGGGACAGGGCCCGGCGGTATCTGAAAAACTGTTTTTT. The V gene is TRBV2, the J gene TRBJ1-4; 9 nucleotides align to TRBD1. The CDR3 runs to 17 residues. Germline CDR1 is SNHLY and CDR2 is FYNNEI. J was trimmed by 7 bases and V by 5 bases; bases with no gene match: 14.

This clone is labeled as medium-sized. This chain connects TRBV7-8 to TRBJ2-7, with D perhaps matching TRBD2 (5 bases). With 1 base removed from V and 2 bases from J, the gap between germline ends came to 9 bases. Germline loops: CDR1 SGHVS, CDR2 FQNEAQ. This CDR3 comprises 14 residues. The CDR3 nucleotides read TGTGCCAGCAGCTTAGGGGAGTTGACCTACGAGCAGTACTTC. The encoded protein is CASSLGELTYEQYF.

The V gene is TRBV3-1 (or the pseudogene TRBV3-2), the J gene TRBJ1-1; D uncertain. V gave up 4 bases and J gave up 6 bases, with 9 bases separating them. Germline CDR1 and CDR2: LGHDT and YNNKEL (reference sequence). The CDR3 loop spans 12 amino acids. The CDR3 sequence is CASSRGGPEAFF. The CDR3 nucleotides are TGTGCCAGCAGCCGGGGAGGCCCTGAAGCTTTCTTT.

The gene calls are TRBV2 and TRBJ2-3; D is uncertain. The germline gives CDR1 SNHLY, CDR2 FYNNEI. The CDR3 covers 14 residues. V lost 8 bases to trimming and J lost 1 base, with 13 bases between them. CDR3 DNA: TGTGCCAGCTCCCCTTTGAGCCGCACAGATACGCAGTATTTT. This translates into CASSPLSRTDTQYF.

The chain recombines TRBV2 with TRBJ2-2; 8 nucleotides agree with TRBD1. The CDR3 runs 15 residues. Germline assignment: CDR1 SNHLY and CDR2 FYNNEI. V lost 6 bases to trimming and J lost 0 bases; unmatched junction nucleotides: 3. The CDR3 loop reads CASRAQGANTGELFF. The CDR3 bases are TGTGCCAGCAGAGCACAGGGGGCGAACACCGGGGAGCTGTTTTTT.

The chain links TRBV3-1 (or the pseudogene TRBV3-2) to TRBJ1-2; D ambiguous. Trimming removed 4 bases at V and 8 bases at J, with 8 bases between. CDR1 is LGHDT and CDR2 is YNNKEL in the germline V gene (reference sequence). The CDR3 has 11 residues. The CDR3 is CASSRGWGYTF. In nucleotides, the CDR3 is TGTGCCAGCAGCCGGGGTTGGGGCTACACCTTC.

The CDR3 here is CASSQIRPGELFF. The CDR3 bases are TGTGCCAGCAGCCAAATACGGCCCGGGGAGCTGTTTTTT. The chain has TRBV3-1 (or the pseudogene TRBV3-2) and TRBJ2-2, with unresolved D. V was cut by 2 bases and J by 6 bases, with 7 bases left in between. CDR1 LGHDT and CDR2 YNNKEL come from the germline V gene (reference sequence). The CDR3 runs to 13 residues.

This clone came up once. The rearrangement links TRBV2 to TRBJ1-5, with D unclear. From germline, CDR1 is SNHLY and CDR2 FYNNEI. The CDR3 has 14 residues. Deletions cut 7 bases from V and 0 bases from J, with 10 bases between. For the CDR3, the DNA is TGTGCCAGCAAACCTTCGAATAGCAATCAGCCCCAGCATTTT. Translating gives CASKPSNSNQPQHF.

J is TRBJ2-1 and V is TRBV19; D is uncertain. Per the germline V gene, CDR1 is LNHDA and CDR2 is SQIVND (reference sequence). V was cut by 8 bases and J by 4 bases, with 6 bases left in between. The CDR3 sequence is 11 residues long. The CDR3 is CASGRYNEQFF. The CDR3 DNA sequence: TGTGCCAGTGGACGGTACAATGAGCAGTTCTTC.

The CDR3 nucleotides read TGTGCCAGCAGTACCCCCGGGACAGGGGGCACTGAAGCTTTCTTT. Its protein is CASSTPGTGGTEAFF. The V call is TRBV27, the J call TRBJ1-1; 11 nucleotides match TRBD1. Trimming took 5 bases from V and 4 from J; bases not matched to a gene: 6. Germline V gene lookup returns CDR1 MNHEY and CDR2 SMNVEV (reference sequence). CDR3 length: 15 residues.